The T cell receptor beta chain under discussion was sequenced for a study of shared clonotypes between healthy human individuals. Selected positively for CCR7 and CD45RO-negative, naive CD8 cells excluded terminally differentiated effector memory CD45RA+ cells. Assay: immunoSEQ multiplex PCR; the TCRdb copy retains only in-frame clones and omits some. The sample includes around 1,900,000 clones, around 93% seen only once; the top ten take about 1.6%. Germline CDR1 and CDR2: MNHNS and SASEGT. The V and J ends lost 8 bases and 4 bases respectively, with 18 bases between them. This CDR3 has 14 amino acids.

The source of this sequence is a man younger than 30 in good health. Some clones in this sample may be carry-over from other donors' samples. The rearrangement links TRBV6-1 to TRBJ2-7, with a tentative D call TRBD2 (7 bases). Material: naive CD8+ T cells from PBMCs. The CDR3 sequence is CASAGGRSRYEQYF. CDR3 DNA sequence: TGTGCCAGCGCCGGGGGGCGCAGCAGGTACGAGCAGTACTTC.